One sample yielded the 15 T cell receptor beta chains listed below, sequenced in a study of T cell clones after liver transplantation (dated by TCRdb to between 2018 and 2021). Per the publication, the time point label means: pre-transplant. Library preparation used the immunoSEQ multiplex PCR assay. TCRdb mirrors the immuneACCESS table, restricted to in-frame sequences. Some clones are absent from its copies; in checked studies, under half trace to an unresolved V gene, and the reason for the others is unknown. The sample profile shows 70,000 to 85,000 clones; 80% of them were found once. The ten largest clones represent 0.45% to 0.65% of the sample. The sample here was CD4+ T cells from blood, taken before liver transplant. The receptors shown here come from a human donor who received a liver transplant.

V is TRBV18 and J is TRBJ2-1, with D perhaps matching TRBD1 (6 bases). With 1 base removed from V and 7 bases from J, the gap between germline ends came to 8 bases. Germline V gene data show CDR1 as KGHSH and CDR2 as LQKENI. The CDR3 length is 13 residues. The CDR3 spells CASSPQGVNEQFF. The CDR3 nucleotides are TGTGCCAGCTCACCACAGGGGGTAAATGAGCAGTTCTTC. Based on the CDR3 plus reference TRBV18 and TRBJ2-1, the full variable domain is NAGVMQNPRHLVRRRGQEARLRCSPMKGHSHVYWYRQLPEEGLKFMVYLQKENIIDESGMPKERFSAEFPKEGPSILRIQQVVRGDSAAYFCASSPQGVNEQFFGPGTRLTVL.

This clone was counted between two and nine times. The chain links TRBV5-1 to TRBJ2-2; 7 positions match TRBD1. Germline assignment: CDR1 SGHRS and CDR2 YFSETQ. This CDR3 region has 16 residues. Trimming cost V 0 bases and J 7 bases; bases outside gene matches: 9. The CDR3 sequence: CASSLEGARFGGELFF. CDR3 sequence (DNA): TGCGCCAGCAGCTTGGAGGGGGCGCGGTTTGGCGGGGAGCTGTTTTTT.

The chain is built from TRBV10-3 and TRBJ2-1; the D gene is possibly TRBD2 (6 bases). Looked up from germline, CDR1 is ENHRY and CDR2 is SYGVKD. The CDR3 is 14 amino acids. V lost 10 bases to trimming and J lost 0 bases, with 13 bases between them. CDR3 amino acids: CATKSGLSYNEQFF. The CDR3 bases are TGTGCCACCAAGTCGGGACTCTCCTACAATGAGCAGTTCTTC.

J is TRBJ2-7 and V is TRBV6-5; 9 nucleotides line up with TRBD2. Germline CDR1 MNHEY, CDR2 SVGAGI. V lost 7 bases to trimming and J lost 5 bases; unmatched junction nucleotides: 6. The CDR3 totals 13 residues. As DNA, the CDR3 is TGTGCCAGCACCAGCGGGAGGAGCAACGAGCAGTACTTC. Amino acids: CASTSGRSNEQYF.

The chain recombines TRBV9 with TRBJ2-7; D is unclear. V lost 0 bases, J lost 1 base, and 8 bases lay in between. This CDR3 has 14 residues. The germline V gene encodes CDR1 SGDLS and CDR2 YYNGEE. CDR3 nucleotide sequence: TGTGCCAGCAGCGTAGTTGGGGAATCCTACGAGCAGTACTTC. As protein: CASSVVGESYEQYF.

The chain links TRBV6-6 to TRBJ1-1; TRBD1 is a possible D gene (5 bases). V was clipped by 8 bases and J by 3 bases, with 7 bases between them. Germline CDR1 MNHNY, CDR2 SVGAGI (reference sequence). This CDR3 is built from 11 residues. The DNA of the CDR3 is TGTGCCAGCCGGGGGGACACTGAAGCTTTCTTT. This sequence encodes CASRGDTEAFF.

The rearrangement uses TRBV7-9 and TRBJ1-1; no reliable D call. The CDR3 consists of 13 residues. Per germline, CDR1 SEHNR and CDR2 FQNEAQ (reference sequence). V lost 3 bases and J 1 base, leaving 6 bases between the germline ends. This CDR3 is CASSLRQNTEAFF. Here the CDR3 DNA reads TGTGCCAGCAGCTTGAGACAGAACACTGAAGCTTTCTTT. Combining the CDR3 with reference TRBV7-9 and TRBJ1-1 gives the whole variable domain DTGVSQNPRHKITKRGQNVTFRCDPISEHNRLYWYRQTLGQGPEFLTYFQNEAQLEKSRLLSDRFSAERPKGSFSTLEIQRTEQGDSAMYLCASSLRQNTEAFFGQGTRLTVV.

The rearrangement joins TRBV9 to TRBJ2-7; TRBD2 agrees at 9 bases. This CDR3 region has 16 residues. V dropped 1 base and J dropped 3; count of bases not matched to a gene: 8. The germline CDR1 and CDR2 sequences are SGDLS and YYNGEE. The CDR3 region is CASSVSASGTLYEQYF. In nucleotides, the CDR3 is TGTGCCAGCAGCGTATCGGCTAGCGGGACACTCTACGAGCAGTACTTC. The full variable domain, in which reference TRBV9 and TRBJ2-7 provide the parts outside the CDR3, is DSGVTQTPKHLITATGQRVTLRCSPRSGDLSVYWYQQSLDQGLQFLIQYYNGEERAKGNILERFSAQQFPDLHSELNLSSLELGDSALYFCASSVSASGTLYEQYFGPGTRLTVT.

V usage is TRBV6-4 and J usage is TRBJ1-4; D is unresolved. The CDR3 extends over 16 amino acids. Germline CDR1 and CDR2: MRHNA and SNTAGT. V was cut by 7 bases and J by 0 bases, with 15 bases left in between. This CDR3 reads CASTIDRNSTNEKLFF. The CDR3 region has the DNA TGTGCCAGCACTATAGACCGGAACTCAACTAATGAAAAACTGTTTTTT.

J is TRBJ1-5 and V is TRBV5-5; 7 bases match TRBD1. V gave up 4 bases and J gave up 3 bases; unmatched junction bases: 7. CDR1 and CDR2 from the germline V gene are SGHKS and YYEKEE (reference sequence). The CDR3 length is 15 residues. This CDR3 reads CASSRGTAYNQPQHF. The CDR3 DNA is TGTGCCAGCAGCCGCGGGACAGCTTACAATCAGCCCCAGCATTTT. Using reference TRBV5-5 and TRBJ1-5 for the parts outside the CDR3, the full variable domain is DAGVTQSPTHLIKTRGQQVTLRCSPISGHKSVSWYQQVLGQGPQFIFQYYEKEERGRGNFPDRFSARQFPNYSSELNVNALLLGDSALYLCASSRGTAYNQPQHFGDGTRLSIL.

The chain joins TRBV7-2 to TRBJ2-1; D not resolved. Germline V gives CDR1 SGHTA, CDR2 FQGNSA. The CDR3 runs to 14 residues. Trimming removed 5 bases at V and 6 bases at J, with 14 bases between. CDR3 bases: TGTGCCAGCAGCCCCCGGGCCTCTTTCAATGAGCAGTTCTTC. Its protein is CASSPRASFNEQFF.

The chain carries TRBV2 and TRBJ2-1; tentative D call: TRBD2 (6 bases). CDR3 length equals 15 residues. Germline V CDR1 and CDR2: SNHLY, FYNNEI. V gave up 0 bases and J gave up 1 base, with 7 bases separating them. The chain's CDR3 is CASSEASGSYNEQFF. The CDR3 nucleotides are TGTGCCAGCAGTGAAGCCAGCGGGTCCTACAATGAGCAGTTCTTC.

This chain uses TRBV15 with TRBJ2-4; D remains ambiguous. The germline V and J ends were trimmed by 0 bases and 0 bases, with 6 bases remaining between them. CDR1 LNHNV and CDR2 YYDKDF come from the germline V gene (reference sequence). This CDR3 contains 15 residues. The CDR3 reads CATSRELLAKNIQYF. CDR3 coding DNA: TGTGCCACCAGCAGAGAATTACTAGCCAAAAACATTCAGTACTTC.

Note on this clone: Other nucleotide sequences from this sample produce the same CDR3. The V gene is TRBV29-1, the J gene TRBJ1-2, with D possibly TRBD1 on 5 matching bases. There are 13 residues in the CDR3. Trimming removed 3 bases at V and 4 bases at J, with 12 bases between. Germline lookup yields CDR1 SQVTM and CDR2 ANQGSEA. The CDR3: CSVERGLGYGYTF. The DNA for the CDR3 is TGCAGCGTTGAGAGGGGCTTGGGCTATGGCTACACCTTC.

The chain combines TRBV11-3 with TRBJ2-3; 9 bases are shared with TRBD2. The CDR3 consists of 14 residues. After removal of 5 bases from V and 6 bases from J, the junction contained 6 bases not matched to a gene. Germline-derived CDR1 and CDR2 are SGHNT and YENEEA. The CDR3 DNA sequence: TGTGCCAGCAGCCCTCCAAGCGGGAGGGATACGCAGTATTTT. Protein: CASSPPSGRDTQYF.